These T cell receptor beta chains were read from a single sample in a study of blood T cell repertoires in COVID-19. Profiling relied on immunoSEQ multiplex PCR, and the TCRdb table lists in-frame clones only, not all of them. The top ten hold roughly 1.9% of the sample, which has around 110,000 clones, 90% seen once. Sample: peripheral blood. These receptors were taken from a human donor with active COVID-19. The donor label of this sample is uncertain. CDR3s include the opening cysteine and the closing phenylalanine or tryptophan. The D gene is left open where the match is weak. Expanded clones are given a class, and other clones once, few, many or no size at all.

d_call,clone_size,v_call,j_call,cdr3_aa,cdr3_nt
TRBD2,-,TRBV11-2,TRBJ2-5,CASSRTGGGLETQYF,TGTGCCAGCAGCCGGACTGGCGGGGGGCTTGAGACCCAGTACTTC
-,-,TRBV18,TRBJ1-1,CASSSDTKGEAFF,TGTGCCAGCTCATCTGACACTAAGGGGGAAGCTTTCTTT
-,-,TRBV5-8,TRBJ1-5,CASRPKQGLSNQPQHF,TGTGCCAGCAGACCGAAACAGGGCTTAAGCAATCAGCCCCAGCATTTT
-,-,TRBV5-1,TRBJ2-2,CATKPGEFPGELFF,TGCGCCACCAAACCAGGGGAGTTTCCCGGGGAGCTGTTTTTT
TRBD2,-,TRBV10-1,TRBJ2-1,CASSGGLAGANEQFF,TGCGCCAGCAGTGGGGGACTAGCGGGGGCCAATGAGCAGTTCTTC
TRBD1,-,TRBV5-1,TRBJ2-3,CASSQGQGPTDTQYF,TGCGCCAGCAGCCAAGGACAGGGCCCCACAGATACGCAGTATTTT
-,once,TRBV5-1,TRBJ2-3,CASRRERTDTQYF,TGCGCCAGCAGACGAGAGCGCACAGATACGCAGTATTTT
-,-,TRBV7-2,TRBJ1-1,CASSLTEGTEAFF,TGTGCCAGCAGCTTAACAGAGGGCACTGAAGCTTTCTTT
TRBD2,-,TRBV7-2,TRBJ2-6,CASSFGGSGANVLTF,TGTGCCAGCTCCTTCGGGGGGTCTGGGGCCAACGTCCTGACTTTC
TRBD2,-,TRBV7-2,TRBJ2-2,CASSLKSGGGGAGELFF,TGTGCCAGCAGCTTAAAGAGTGGCGGGGGAGGTGCCGGGGAGCTGTTTTTT
TRBD2,once,TRBV27,TRBJ2-7,CASSLSISGGPQYYEQYF,TGTGCCAGCAGTTTATCGATTAGCGGGGGGCCACAATACTACGAGCAGTACTTC
-,-,TRBV6-4,TRBJ1-5,CASSDMGGNQPQHF,TGTGCCAGCAGTGATATGGGAGGGAACCAGCCCCAGCATTTT
TRBD2,-,TRBV16,TRBJ2-7,CASSQSSGGAYEQYF,TGTGCCAGCAGCCAATCTTCGGGAGGAGCCTACGAGCAGTACTTC
-,-,TRBV7-9,TRBJ1-4,CASSPGRGAYTNEKLFF,TGTGCCAGCAGCCCTGGGCGGGGCGCGTACACTAATGAAAAACTGTTTTTT
TRBD2,-,TRBV9,TRBJ2-3,CASSEPLAGTDTQYF,TGTGCCAGCAGCGAGCCACTAGCGGGGACAGATACGCAGTATTTT
TRBD1,once,TRBV5-8,TRBJ2-1,CASSLRGQSYNEQFF,TGTGCCAGCAGCTTGAGGGGACAGTCCTACAATGAGCAGTTCTTC
TRBD1,-,TRBV2,TRBJ2-1,CASSVQGSGEQFF,TGTGCCAGCAGTGTACAGGGGTCGGGGGAGCAGTTCTTC